These 27 T cell receptor beta chains originate from one sample sequenced in a study of T cell repertoires in cytomegalovirus infection. These receptors' antigens are unknown. Each CDR3 protein is one row after TCRdb ran MiXCR on the reads. Of around 300,000 distinct CDR3 sequences in the sample, around 20% are singletons; the top ten hold roughly a fifth. This sample comprised cultured PBMCs, obtained from culture after CMV antigen stimulation. These receptors all come from a human donor in good health (CMV status not recorded). Some clones in this sample may be carry-over from other donors' samples.

V and J are TRBV24-1 and TRBJ2-2; D perhaps matches TRBD2 (5 bases). CDR3 length: 14 amino acids. Germline CDR1 reads KGHDR; CDR2 reads SFDVKD. V gave up 4 bases and J gave up 3 bases, with 8 bases separating them. This chain's CDR3 is CATSDRGDTGELFF. The CDR3 DNA reads TGTGCCACCAGTGACCGGGGTGACACCGGGGAGCTGTTTTTT.

This clonotype was observed a handful of times. The chain uses TRBV19 and TRBJ1-2, with D possibly being TRBD1 (5 bases). This CDR3 has 15 residues. Germline V gives CDR1 LNHDA, CDR2 SQIVND (reference sequence). The V and J ends lost 6 bases and 5 bases respectively, with 19 bases between them. CDR3 DNA sequence: TGTGCCAGTAGGAACGTCGGAACAGGCGGTTATGGCTACACCTTC. It specifies CASRNVGTGGYGYTF.

The rearrangement joins TRBV12-3 or TRBV12-4 to TRBJ1-1, with TRBD1 matching 10 bases. V lost 5 bases, J lost 8 bases, and 5 bases stayed unmatched. CDR3 length: 13 amino acids. CDR3 in DNA: TGTGCCAGCAGTGCGGGGACAGGGGTCGAAGCTTTCTTT. It encodes CASSAGTGVEAFF.

In its sample, this clonotype was seen many times. The V and J genes are TRBV4-3 and TRBJ2-3; a possible D gene is TRBD2 (5 bases). CDR1 LGHNA and CDR2 YSLEER come from the germline V gene. The CDR3 consists of 18 residues. V was shortened by 4 bases and J by 1 base, with 21 bases between the two germline ends. The CDR3 region has the DNA TGCGCCAGCAGCCGAGAAGCGGACTCCCCTTTCTGCACAGATACGCAGTATTTT. Protein: CASSREADSPFCTDTQYF.

This clonotype was observed a few times. The gene calls are TRBV6-1 and TRBJ2-2; D call uncertain. CDR3 length: 11 amino acids. Germline V gives CDR1 MNHNS, CDR2 SASEGT. Between the trimmed V and J ends, which lost 7 bases and 6 bases, there was a span of 6 bases. This CDR3 reads CASIRAGELFF. The DNA for the CDR3 is TGTGCCAGCATTAGGGCCGGGGAGCTGTTTTTT.

The V gene is TRBV6-5, the J gene TRBJ1-4; D unclear. CDR1 and CDR2 (germline): MNHEY, SVGAGI. The CDR3 has 13 amino acids. The V gene lost 2 bases and the J gene lost 10 bases, with 11 bases spanning the gap. The CDR3 region is CASSYAPAGKLFF. CDR3 in DNA: TGTGCCAGCAGTTACGCCCCCGCGGGAAAACTGTTTTTT.

In this sample, this clonotype turned up a few times. The chain joins TRBV4-1 to TRBJ1-2; D unresolved. Germline CDR1 and CDR2: MGHRA and YSYEKL. The V end lost 6 bases, the J end lost 2 bases, and 19 bases lay between the germline ends. The CDR3 is made up of 16 amino acids. The CDR3 loop reads CASRPHPPPRNYGYTF. CDR3 nucleotides: TGCGCCAGCAGACCGCACCCTCCTCCTAGGAACTATGGCTACACCTTC.

This clonotype has more than one count but fewer than ten. V gene TRBV20-1 combines with J gene TRBJ2-3; D is perhaps TRBD1 (6 bases). Deletions cut 2 bases from V and 2 bases from J, with 8 bases between. The germline CDR1 and CDR2 sequences are DFQATT and SNEGSKA (reference sequence). CDR3 length equals 13 residues. CDR3 coding DNA: TGCAGTGCTAGACGGGACACCACAGATACGCAGTATTTT. It encodes CSARRDTTDTQYF.

The chain has TRBV24-1 and TRBJ1-2; the match to TRBD1 covers 9 bases. Per germline, CDR1 KGHDR and CDR2 SFDVKD. The CDR3 length is 14 residues. Trimming at V came to 5 bases and at J to 3 bases, leaving 3 bases not matched to a gene. The CDR3 nucleotides are TGTGCCACCAGTGGAGGACAGGGGCACTATGGCTACACCTTC. Encoded protein: CATSGGQGHYGYTF.

The chain joins TRBV20-1 to TRBJ2-3; 9 nucleotides line up with TRBD2. The J segment lost 3 bases and the V segment lost 6 bases, leaving 4 bases of the junction unmatched. Germline V gene data show CDR1 as DFQATT and CDR2 as SNEGSKA (reference sequence). The CDR3 is 13 residues long. CDR3 sequence: CSAQTSGTDTQYF. The CDR3 region has the DNA TGCAGTGCCCAGACTAGCGGTACAGATACGCAGTATTTT.

The chain recombines TRBV7-2 with TRBJ1-2; unclear D gene. This CDR3 is built from 15 residues. The V gene lost 5 bases and the J gene lost 4 bases, with 17 bases spanning the gap. From germline, CDR1 is SGHTA and CDR2 FQGNSA. CDR3 coding DNA: TGTGCCAGCAGCCCTAGCGGGCCAGTGCGCTATGGCTACACCTTC. Protein: CASSPSGPVRYGYTF.

The chain is built from TRBV20-1 and TRBJ1-4; the D is unclear. CDR3 length: 10 amino acids. Germline CDR1 DFQATT, CDR2 SNEGSKA (reference sequence). V dropped 6 bases and J dropped 8 bases, with 7 bases sitting between them. CDR3 amino acids: CSAVGEKLFF. DNA of the CDR3: TGCAGTGCGGTAGGGGAAAAACTGTTTTTT.

The chain carries TRBV19 and TRBJ2-1; TRBD2 agrees at 9 bases. Per germline, CDR1 LNHDA and CDR2 SQIVND (reference sequence). Unmatched junction bases numbered 8, after V lost 4 bases and J lost 10 bases. This CDR3 is 14 amino acids long. The CDR3: CASSRTSGLWEQFF. CDR3 nucleotides: TGTGCCAGTAGTAGAACTAGCGGGCTCTGGGAGCAGTTCTTC. Full variable domain (remainder filled in from reference TRBV19 and TRBJ2-1): DGGITQSPKYLFRKEGQNVTLSCEQNLNHDAMYWYRQDPGQGLRLIYYSQIVNDFQKGDIAEGYSVSREKKESFPLTVTSAQKNPTAFYLCASSRTSGLWEQFFGPGTRLTVL.

V is TRBV7-2 and J is TRBJ2-3; TRBD2 agrees at 7 bases. The V and J ends lost 4 bases and 1 base, in that order; junction bases with no gene match: 5. Germline V gives CDR1 SGHTA, CDR2 FQGNSA. This CDR3 has 15 amino acids. The CDR3 region is CASSSQAGGTDTQYF. The CDR3 region has the DNA TGTGCCAGCAGCTCCCAGGCGGGAGGCACAGATACGCAGTATTTT.

This chain connects TRBV11-2 to TRBJ2-6; 7 bases map to TRBD1. This CDR3 has 16 amino acids. The junction had 4 bases not matched to a gene; V was cut back by 1 base and J by 4 bases. Germline CDR1 is SGHAT and CDR2 is FQNNGV. CDR3 amino acids: CASSLGQGSGANVLTF. CDR3 DNA sequence: TGTGCCAGCAGCTTAGGACAGGGTAGCGGGGCCAACGTCCTGACTTTC.

This clonotype was seen repeatedly, ten times or more. J is TRBJ2-7 and V is TRBV7-2; D gene uncertain. Germline V gives CDR1 SGHTA, CDR2 FQGNSA. The length of the CDR3 is 14 residues. Trimming cost V 2 bases and J 2 bases, with 10 bases left between them. The CDR3 sequence: CASSLYRITYEQYF. The CDR3 DNA is TGTGCCAGCAGCTTATACCGAATTACCTACGAGCAGTACTTC.

The sample holds a few counts of this clonotype. In DNA form, the CDR3 reads TGTGCCAGTAGTATGGAAAGACTAGCGGGAGGGCCAATGAATGAGCAGTTCTTC. Protein sequence: CASSMERLAGGPMNEQFF. The chain links TRBV19 to TRBJ2-1; 14 bases agree with TRBD2. J was trimmed by 7 bases and V by 3 bases; bases with no gene match: 11. The V gene's germline CDR1 is LNHDA and CDR2 SQIVND (reference sequence). The CDR3 extends over 18 amino acids.

The chain combines TRBV7-2 with TRBJ2-1; no definite D call. Trimming took off 0 bases at V and 4 bases at J, with 7 bases between the two ends. The CDR3 extends over 14 amino acids. The germline V gene has CDR1 SGHTA and CDR2 FQGNSA. The CDR3 is CASSLALEYNEQFF. The CDR3 nucleotides read TGTGCCAGCAGCTTAGCGTTGGAGTACAATGAGCAGTTCTTC.

The sample holds a few counts of this clonotype. This rearrangement joins TRBV6-2 or TRBV6-3 to TRBJ2-5; D not certain. V dropped 8 bases and J dropped 5 bases, with 12 bases sitting between them. The CDR3 is 12 residues long. The V gene's germline CDR1 is MNHEY and CDR2 SVGEGT. CDR3 coding DNA: TGTGCCAGCGGAAGTTGGTACGAGACCCAGTACTTC. Translated, it gives CASGSWYETQYF.

Ten or more counts support this clonotype. This rearrangement joins TRBV7-2 to TRBJ1-1, with 7 bases that match TRBD1. Germline loops: CDR1 SGHTA, CDR2 FQGNSA. The CDR3 covers 17 residues. With V trimmed by 4 bases and J by 4 bases, 15 bases remained unmatched. DNA of the CDR3: TGTGCCAGCAGCTCCAGGGGGGTGGGGGTAGGAAGCACTGAAGCTTTCTTT. Translated, it gives CASSSRGVGVGSTEAFF.

This clonotype appeared a few times. The genes are TRBV9 and TRBJ1-1; maybe TRBD1 (5 bases). Trimming shortened V by 0 bases and J by 6 bases, and 12 bases separated the two germline ends. The CDR3 is 14 amino acids. Per germline, CDR1 SGDLS and CDR2 YYNGEE. The CDR3 spells CASSVGGTLAEAFF. CDR3 in DNA: TGTGCCAGCAGCGTAGGTGGGACTCTTGCTGAAGCTTTCTTT.

The chain links TRBV6-1 to TRBJ1-2; TRBD1 agrees at 8 bases. CDR1 is MNHNS and CDR2 is SASEGT in the germline V gene. CDR3 length: 13 residues. V trimming: 7 bases; J trimming: 8 bases; junction bases outside the gene matches: 9. The CDR3 here is CASIRPGGRGYTF. CDR3 bases: TGTGCCAGCATCCGGCCAGGGGGCAGGGGCTACACCTTC.

This clonotype has a count of ten or more. This chain connects TRBV6-1 to TRBJ2-1; 9 bases align to TRBD1. Trimming took 10 bases from V and 6 from J; bases not matched to a gene: 7. CDR3 length: 13 residues. CDR1 is MNHNS and CDR2 is SASEGT in the germline V gene. CDR3 loop: CAIGQGKPNEQFF. CDR3 nucleotides: TGTGCCATAGGACAGGGGAAACCCAATGAGCAGTTCTTC.

The chain uses TRBV12-3 or TRBV12-4 and TRBJ1-2; D remains unclear. Between the trimmed V and J ends, which lost 2 bases and 6 bases, there was a span of 10 bases. This CDR3 has 13 residues. The CDR3, as DNA: TGTGCCAGCAGTTTAAACGGGAACAATGGCTACACCTTC. Protein sequence: CASSLNGNNGYTF.

Ten or more counts support this clonotype. The CDR3 region has the DNA TGTGCCAGCAGGGCCGGGGCCGGCGAGACCCAGTACTTC. Protein product: CASRAGAGETQYF. V gene TRBV7-2 combines with J gene TRBJ2-5, with D perhaps given as TRBD1 or TRBD2 (5 bases each). The germline V gene has CDR1 SGHTA and CDR2 FQGNSA. The ends were cut back, 6 bases at V and 5 bases at J, with 13 bases in the middle. CDR3 length: 13 amino acids.

The chain is built from TRBV7-2 and TRBJ1-2; D unresolved. There are 13 residues in the CDR3. V was pared by 6 bases and J by 4 bases, with 12 bases between. Germline V CDR1 and CDR2: SGHTA, FQGNSA. In DNA form, the CDR3 reads TGTGCCAGCAGTCAGACCTGGGGCTATGGCTACACCTTC. This sequence encodes CASSQTWGYGYTF. The variable domain in full, completed from reference TRBV7-2 and TRBJ1-2, reads GAGVSQSPSNKVTEKGKDVELRCDPISGHTALYWYRQSLGQGLEFLIYFQGNSAPDKSGLPSDRFSAERTGGSVSTLTIQRTQQEDSAVYLCASSQTWGYGYTFGSGTRLTVV.

V usage is TRBV15 and J usage is TRBJ2-1; TRBD2 aligns across 8 bases. Germline-derived CDR1 and CDR2 are LNHNV and YYDKDF (reference sequence). V gave up 6 bases and J gave up 7 bases; unmatched junction bases: 5. The CDR3 spans 13 residues. CDR3 in amino acids: CATRALAANEQFF. Written as DNA, the CDR3 is TGTGCCACCAGGGCACTAGCGGCTAATGAGCAGTTCTTC.